This TCR beta chain was sequenced during a study of shared clonotypes between healthy human individuals. CDR1 MNHNY and CDR2 SVGAGI come from the germline V gene (reference sequence). V lost 6 bases and J lost 9; bases outside the gene matches: 6. The CDR3 covers 14 residues. Study outcomes and limitations: Although depth was large, rarefaction showed that sequencing of the sorted subsets was incomplete.

Method: immunoSEQ multiplex PCR; TCRdb's copy keeps in-frame clones and lacks some. The sample shows about a million clones, under 80% of them seen only once. Notes on this clone: Its antigen is not identified.

This TCR came from a man in his late teens or twenties in good health. V is TRBV6-6 and J is TRBJ2-1; 12 bases are shared with TRBD2. The sequencing sample was made of memory CD4+ T cells sorted from blood. Subset: CD45RA-negative fraction. In DNA form, the CDR3 reads TGTGCCAGCAGCCTAGCGGGGGGGCGGGTTGAGCAGTTCTTC. Protein product: CASSLAGGRVEQFF.